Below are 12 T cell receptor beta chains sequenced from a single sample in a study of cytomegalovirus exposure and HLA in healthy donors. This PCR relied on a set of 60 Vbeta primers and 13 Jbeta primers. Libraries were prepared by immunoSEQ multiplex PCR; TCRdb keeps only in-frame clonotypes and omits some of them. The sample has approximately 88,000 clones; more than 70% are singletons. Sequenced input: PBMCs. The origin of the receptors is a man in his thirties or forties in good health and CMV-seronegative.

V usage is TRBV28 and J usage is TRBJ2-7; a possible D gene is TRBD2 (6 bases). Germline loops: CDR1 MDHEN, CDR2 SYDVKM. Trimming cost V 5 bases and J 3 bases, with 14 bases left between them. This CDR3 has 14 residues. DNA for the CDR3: TGTGCCAGCAGTCGACGGGAGATAGTCTACGAGCAGTACTTC. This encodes CASSRREIVYEQYF.

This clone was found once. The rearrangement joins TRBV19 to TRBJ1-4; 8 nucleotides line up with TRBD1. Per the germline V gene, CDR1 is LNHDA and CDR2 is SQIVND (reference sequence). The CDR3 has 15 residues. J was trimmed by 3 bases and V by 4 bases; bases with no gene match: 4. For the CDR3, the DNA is TGTGCCAGTAGTACGGACAGGGTGCCTAATGAAAAACTGTTTTTT. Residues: CASSTDRVPNEKLFF.

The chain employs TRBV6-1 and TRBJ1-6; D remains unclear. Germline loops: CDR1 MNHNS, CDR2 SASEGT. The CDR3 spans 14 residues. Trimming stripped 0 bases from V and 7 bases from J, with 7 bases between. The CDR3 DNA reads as TGTGCCAGCAGTGAAGCATACTTGAATTCACCCCTCCACTTT. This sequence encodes CASSEAYLNSPLHF.

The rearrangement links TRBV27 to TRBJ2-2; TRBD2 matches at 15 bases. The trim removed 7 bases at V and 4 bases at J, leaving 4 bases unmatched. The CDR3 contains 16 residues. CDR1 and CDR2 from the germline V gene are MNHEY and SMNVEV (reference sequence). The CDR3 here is CASIGLAGGRTGELFF. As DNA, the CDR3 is TGTGCCAGCATTGGACTAGCGGGAGGGCGCACCGGGGAGCTGTTTTTT.

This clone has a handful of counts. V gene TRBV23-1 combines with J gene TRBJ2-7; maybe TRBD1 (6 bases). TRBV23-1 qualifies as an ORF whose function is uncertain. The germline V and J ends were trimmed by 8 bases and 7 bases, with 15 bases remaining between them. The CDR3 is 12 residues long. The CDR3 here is CASRGGMREQYF. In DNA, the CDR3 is TGCGCCAGCCGAGGGGGAATGAGGGAGCAGTACTTC.

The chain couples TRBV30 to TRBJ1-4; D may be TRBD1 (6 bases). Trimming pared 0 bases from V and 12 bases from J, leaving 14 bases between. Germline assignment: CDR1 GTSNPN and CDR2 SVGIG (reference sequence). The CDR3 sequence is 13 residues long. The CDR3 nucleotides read TGTGCCTGGAGTGTTGTCAGGGGTCGAGAACTGTTTTTT. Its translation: CAWSVVRGRELFF.

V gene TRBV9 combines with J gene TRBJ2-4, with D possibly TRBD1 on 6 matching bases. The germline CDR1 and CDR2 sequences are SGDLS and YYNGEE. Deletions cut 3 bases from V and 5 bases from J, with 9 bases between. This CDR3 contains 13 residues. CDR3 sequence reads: CASSEGDQNIQYF. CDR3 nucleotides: TGTGCCAGCAGCGAGGGGGACCAAAACATTCAGTACTTC.

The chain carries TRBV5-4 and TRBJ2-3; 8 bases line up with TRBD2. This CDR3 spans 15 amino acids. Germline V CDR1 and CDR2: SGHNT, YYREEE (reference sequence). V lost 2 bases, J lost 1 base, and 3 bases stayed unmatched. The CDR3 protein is CASSLAGEGTDTQYF. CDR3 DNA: TGTGCCAGCAGCTTAGCGGGAGAGGGCACAGATACGCAGTATTTT.

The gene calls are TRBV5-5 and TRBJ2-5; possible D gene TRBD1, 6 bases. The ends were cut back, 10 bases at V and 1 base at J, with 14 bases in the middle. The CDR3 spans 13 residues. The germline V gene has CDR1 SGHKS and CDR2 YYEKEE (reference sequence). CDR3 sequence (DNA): TGTGCCTCACATCGGACAGCCCAAGAGACCCAGTACTTC. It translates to CASHRTAQETQYF.

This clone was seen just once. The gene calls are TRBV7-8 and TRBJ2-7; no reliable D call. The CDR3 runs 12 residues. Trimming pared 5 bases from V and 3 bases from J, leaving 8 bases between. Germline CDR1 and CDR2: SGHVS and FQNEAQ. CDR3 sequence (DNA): TGTGCCAGCAGCCGAGATGGCTACGAGCAGTACTTC. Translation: CASSRDGYEQYF.

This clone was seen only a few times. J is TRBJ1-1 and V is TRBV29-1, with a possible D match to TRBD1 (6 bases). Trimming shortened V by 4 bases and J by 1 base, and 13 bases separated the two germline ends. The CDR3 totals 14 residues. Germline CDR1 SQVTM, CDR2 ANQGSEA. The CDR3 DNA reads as TGCAGCGTTGCAGGGGTAACACAGAACACTGAAGCTTTCTTT. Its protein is CSVAGVTQNTEAFF.

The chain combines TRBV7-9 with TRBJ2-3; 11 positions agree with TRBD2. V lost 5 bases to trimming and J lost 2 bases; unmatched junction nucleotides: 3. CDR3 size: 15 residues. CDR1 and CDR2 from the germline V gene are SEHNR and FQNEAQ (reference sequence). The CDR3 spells CASSHSGRATDTQYF. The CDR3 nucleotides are TGTGCCAGCAGCCATAGCGGGAGGGCCACAGATACGCAGTATTTT.